Listed here is a single T cell receptor beta chain. The antigen is unknown. The entry originates in a study of blood T cells in healthy people across ages. Overall study context: About one barcoded TCR beta cDNA was captured per two T cells. Findings and limits, study-wide: No one knew whether donors had CMV, which possibly confounded expanded clonotype changes. TCR beta diversity, measured per million T cells, fell in a roughly linear way with age.

V was trimmed by 6 bases and J by 5 bases, leaving 14 bases between them. CDR3 size: 14 residues. Germline assignment: CDR1 MNHEY and CDR2 SVGEGT. At least 6 micrograms of total RNA were extracted per sample. A sample-barcoded 5' primer and a J-beta primer mix were used in a second PCR of roughly 7 to 11 cycles. TCRdb ran MiXCR on the 5' RACE reads and lists one entry per CDR3 protein. The table records 980,000 or so distinct CDR3 sequences, 40% to 60% of them present only once. Sequencing was done on a sample of blood. The chain couples TRBV6-2 or TRBV6-3 to TRBJ2-1, with D possibly TRBD2 on 6 matching bases. The TCR sequence derives from a young man in good health. The CDR3 coding sequence is TGTGCCAGCAGCGCAATAGGAGGGGACAATGAGCAGTTCTTC. Amino acid sequence: CASSAIGGDNEQFF.